These 20 T cell receptor beta chains were sequenced from one sample in a study of T cells in Graves' hyperthyroidism and ophthalmopathy. TCR beta CDR3 region amplification was performed from RNA transcripts. An initial round of RT-PCR targeting the TCR CDR3 relied on the HTBI primer set. TCRdb independently ran MiXCR on the multiplex PCR reads; one entry per CDR3 protein. The table has hundreds of thousands of distinct CDR3 sequences, around 39% seen once. The sequenced sample was blood. These receptors came from a man between 18 and 35 years old with Graves' hyperthyroidism.

The chain employs TRBV30 and TRBJ1-5; D unclear. The CDR3 has 12 residues. In germline, CDR1 is GTSNPN, CDR2 SVGIG (reference sequence). The germline V and J ends were trimmed by 2 bases and 5 bases, with 7 bases remaining between them. The CDR3 sequence is CAWSLDHQPQHF. DNA of the CDR3: TGTGCCTGGAGTCTAGACCATCAGCCCCAGCATTTT.

This clonotype was seen just once. This chain links TRBV7-9 with TRBJ1-1; D might be TRBD1 (6 bases). Trimming took 8 bases from V and 1 from J, leaving 8 bases between them. CDR1 is SEHNR and CDR2 is FQNEAQ in the germline V gene (reference sequence). The CDR3 is 12 amino acids. CDR3 DNA sequence: TGTGCCAGCGCAGGGGAGAACACTGAAGCTTTCTTT. It specifies CASAGENTEAFF.

The sample holds many counts of this clonotype. V is TRBV20-1 and J is TRBJ1-2, with a possible D match to TRBD1 (5 bases). This CDR3 is built from 13 residues. The V end was cut by 6 bases, the J end by 1 base, with 12 bases between. Per germline, CDR1 DFQATT and CDR2 SNEGSKA (reference sequence). CDR3 residues: CSAAEGLNYGYTF. The CDR3 DNA is TGCAGTGCCGCAGAGGGGCTTAACTATGGCTACACCTTC.

This clonotype was seen more than once but under ten times. This chain joins TRBV9 and TRBJ1-4; D gene unclear. Germline V lookup: CDR1 SGDLS, CDR2 YYNGEE. V was trimmed by 4 bases and J by 0 bases, leaving 10 bases between them. The CDR3 length is 15 residues. The CDR3 nucleotides are TGTGCCAGCAGCCTCAGGATGACAACTAATGAAAAACTGTTTTTT. This gives the protein CASSLRMTTNEKLFF. Full variable domain (outside the CDR3, taken from reference TRBV9 and TRBJ1-4): DSGVTQTPKHLITATGQRVTLRCSPRSGDLSVYWYQQSLDQGLQFLIQYYNGEERAKGNILERFSAQQFPDLHSELNLSSLELGDSALYFCASSLRMTTNEKLFFGSGTQLSVL.

The CDR3 DNA follows: TGCAGCGCCTATGACTGGACTCAGGGAAGGGAGCAGTACTTC. As protein: CSAYDWTQGREQYF. The chain couples TRBV29-1 to TRBJ2-7; D might be TRBD1 or TRBD2, each matching 5 bases. Looked up from germline, CDR1 is SQVTM and CDR2 is ANQGSEA. The length of the CDR3 is 14 residues. Trimming stripped 7 bases from V and 7 bases from J, with 23 bases between.

The sample holds many counts of this clonotype. The chain is built from TRBV10-3 and TRBJ1-5; 8 nucleotides agree with TRBD1. Germline V gene data show CDR1 as ENHRY and CDR2 as SYGVKD. This CDR3 comprises 14 residues. Losses at the gene ends were 10 bases for V and 6 bases for J; bases not matched to a gene: 11. DNA of the CDR3: TGTGCCAGCACCGGGACAGGAGAGGGTCAGCCCCAGCATTTT. This translates into CASTGTGEGQPQHF.

This clonotype has a handful of counts. The chain carries TRBV12-3 or TRBV12-4 and TRBJ1-2; D unresolved. V was pared by 6 bases and J by 7 bases, with 12 bases between. This CDR3 is built from 12 residues. The CDR3 reads CASRRGPSGYTF. DNA of the CDR3: TGTGCCAGCAGACGCGGGCCTTCTGGCTACACCTTC.

This clonotype showed up just a few times. The chain employs TRBV9 and TRBJ2-7; maybe TRBD1 (5 bases). Deletions cut 4 bases from V and 0 bases from J, with 14 bases between. CDR1 and CDR2 (germline): SGDLS, YYNGEE. This CDR3 has 15 residues. CDR3 amino acids: CASSSDRQSSYEQYF. CDR3 coding DNA: TGTGCCAGCAGCTCCGACAGACAGAGCTCCTACGAGCAGTACTTC. The complete variable domain, with remaining parts taken from reference TRBV9 and TRBJ2-7, reads DSGVTQTPKHLITATGQRVTLRCSPRSGDLSVYWYQQSLDQGLQFLIQYYNGEERAKGNILERFSAQQFPDLHSELNLSSLELGDSALYFCASSSDRQSSYEQYFGPGTRLTVT.

This clonotype was recorded many times. The chain combines TRBV19 with TRBJ1-5, with TRBD1 identical over 9 bases. Germline assignment: CDR1 LNHDA and CDR2 SQIVND (reference sequence). The CDR3 has 14 amino acids. With 8 bases clipped from V and 5 bases from J, the junction kept 7 bases outside the gene matches. The CDR3 nucleotides read TGTGCCAGTCGCTTACAGGGGGCGGATCAGCCCCAGCATTTT. Translating gives CASRLQGADQPQHF. Full variable domain (missing parts from reference TRBV19 and TRBJ1-5): DGGITQSPKYLFRKEGQNVTLSCEQNLNHDAMYWYRQDPGQGLRLIYYSQIVNDFQKGDIAEGYSVSREKKESFPLTVTSAQKNPTAFYLCASRLQGADQPQHFGDGTRLSIL.

The J gene is TRBJ2-7, the V gene TRBV6-1, with TRBD2 matching 10 bases. CDR3 length equals 15 residues. In germline, CDR1 is MNHNS, CDR2 SASEGT. Trimming cost V 5 bases and J 3 bases; bases outside gene matches: 7. The CDR3 DNA sequence: TGTGCCAGCAGTCAGGCTAGCGGGGGTTACTACGAGCAGTACTTC. Amino acids: CASSQASGGYYEQYF.

This clonotype was seen ten or more times. The V and J genes are TRBV14 and TRBJ1-6; TRBD1 might be the D (6 bases). The germline CDR1 and CDR2 sequences are SGHDN and FVKESK. This CDR3 region has 16 residues. V was cut by 1 base and J by 6 bases, with 13 bases left in between. This CDR3 reads CASSQVRGAGNSPLHF. For the CDR3, the DNA is TGTGCCAGCAGCCAAGTCAGGGGAGCGGGTAATTCACCCCTCCACTTT.

In this sample, this clonotype turned up a few times. The chain couples TRBV12-3 or TRBV12-4 to TRBJ1-1, with a possible D match to TRBD1 (5 bases). The CDR3 is 15 amino acids. V lost 5 bases, J lost 5 bases, and 18 bases lay in between. DNA of the CDR3: TGTGCCAGCAGTCAGAGAGGGACGAACAGGACTGAAGCTTTCTTT. Residues: CASSQRGTNRTEAFF.

V and J are TRBV4-1 and TRBJ1-6; D gene unclear. The CDR3 covers 14 residues. The V end lost 0 bases, the J end lost 9 bases, and 9 bases lay between the germline ends. The germline V gene has CDR1 MGHRA and CDR2 YSYEKL. The CDR3 DNA is TGCGCCAGCAGCCAAGAAAGGAGGGTTTCACCCCTCCACTTT. Translation gives CASSQERRVSPLHF.

This chain uses TRBV28 with TRBJ1-5; weak D call: TRBD1 (6 bases). Germline CDR1 reads MDHEN; CDR2 reads SYDVKM. V shed 6 bases and J shed 0 bases, with 9 bases lying between them. The CDR3 extends over 14 amino acids. CDR3 loop: CASSGQLSNQPQHF. DNA of the CDR3: TGTGCCAGCAGCGGACAGCTTAGCAATCAGCCCCAGCATTTT.

V gene TRBV29-1 combines with J gene TRBJ1-2; 7 nucleotides line up with TRBD1. J gave up 8 bases and V 3 bases, and 9 bases lay outside the gene matches. Looked up from germline, CDR1 is SQVTM and CDR2 is ANQGSEA. The CDR3 length is 13 residues. The CDR3 nucleotides read TGCAGCGTTGAGAAGGACAGGTCCTACGGCTACACCTTC. Protein sequence: CSVEKDRSYGYTF.

A remark on this clonotype: It may be a read error: a sequence one base away is much more abundant. The gene calls are TRBV19 and TRBJ2-7; D might be TRBD2 (6 bases). Germline assignment: CDR1 LNHDA and CDR2 SQIVND (reference sequence). Trimming removed 1 base from V and 5 bases from J, with 12 bases in between. This CDR3 is 14 amino acids long. The chain's CDR3 is CASSIGGGTHEQYF. The CDR3 bases are TGTGCCAGTAGTATAGGCGGAGGGACCCACGAGCAGTACTTC. The whole variable domain, remainder taken from reference TRBV19 and TRBJ2-7, is DGGITQSPKYLFRKEGQNVTLSCEQNLNHDAMYWYRQDPGQGLRLIYYSQIVNDFQKGDIAEGYSVSREKKESFPLTVTSAQKNPTAFYLCASSIGGGTHEQYFGPGTRLTVT.

The chain recombines TRBV7-2 with TRBJ1-5; D remains unclear. The length of the CDR3 is 14 residues. Germline CDR1 reads SGHTA; CDR2 reads FQGNSA. The V gene lost 5 bases and the J gene lost 6 bases, with 14 bases spanning the gap. The CDR3, as DNA: TGTGCCAGCAGCAGAACGCCTGGAGGTCAGCCCCAGCATTTT. It codes for CASSRTPGGQPQHF.

This clonotype was observed many times. The genes are TRBV29-1 and TRBJ1-1; D might be TRBD1 (6 bases). CDR1 and CDR2 from the germline V gene are SQVTM and ANQGSEA. The CDR3 extends over 14 amino acids. V lost 1 base, J lost 0 bases, and 9 bases lay in between. CDR3 loop: CSVEGTALNTEAFF. CDR3 nucleotides: TGCAGCGTTGAAGGGACAGCTCTGAACACTGAAGCTTTCTTT.

V is TRBV7-8 and J is TRBJ2-5, with 7 bases that match TRBD2. Looked up from germline, CDR1 is SGHVS and CDR2 is FQNEAQ. CDR3 length equals 16 residues. Germline trimming cut 0 bases from V and 2 bases from J; bases unmatched to any gene: 6. The CDR3 DNA reads as TGTGCCAGCAGCTTAGCGATCGGGGGGAGACAAGAGACCCAGTACTTC. It specifies CASSLAIGGRQETQYF.

This clonotype was recorded at least ten times. The rearrangement joins TRBV20-1 to TRBJ2-7; D unresolved. Looked up from germline, CDR1 is DFQATT and CDR2 is SNEGSKA (reference sequence). The CDR3 has 10 residues. Trimming shortened V by 2 bases and J by 5 bases, and 4 bases separated the two germline ends. Written as DNA, the CDR3 is TGCAGTGCTAGACAGGACGAGCAGTACTTC. It translates to CSARQDEQYF.